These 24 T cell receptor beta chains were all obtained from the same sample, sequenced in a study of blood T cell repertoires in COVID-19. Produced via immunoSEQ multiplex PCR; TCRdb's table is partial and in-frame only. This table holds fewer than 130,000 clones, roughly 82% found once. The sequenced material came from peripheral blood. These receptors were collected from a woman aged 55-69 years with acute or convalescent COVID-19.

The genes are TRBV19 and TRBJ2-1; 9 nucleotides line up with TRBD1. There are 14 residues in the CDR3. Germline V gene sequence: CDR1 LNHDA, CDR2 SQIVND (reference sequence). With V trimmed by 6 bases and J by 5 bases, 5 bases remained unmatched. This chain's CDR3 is CASSWTGDNNEQFF. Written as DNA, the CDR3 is TGTGCCAGTAGCTGGACAGGGGACAACAATGAGCAGTTCTTC.

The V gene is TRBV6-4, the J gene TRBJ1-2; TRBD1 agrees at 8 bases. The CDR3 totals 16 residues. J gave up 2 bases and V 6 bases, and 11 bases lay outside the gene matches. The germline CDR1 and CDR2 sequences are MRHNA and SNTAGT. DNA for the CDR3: TGTGCCAGCAGCGCCGGGACAGGTTTAACGAACTATGGCTACACCTTC. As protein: CASSAGTGLTNYGYTF.

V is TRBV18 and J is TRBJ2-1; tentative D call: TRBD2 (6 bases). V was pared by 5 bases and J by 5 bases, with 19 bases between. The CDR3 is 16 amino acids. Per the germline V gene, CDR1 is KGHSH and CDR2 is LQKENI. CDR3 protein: CASSSRDHSVHNEQFF. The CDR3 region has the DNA TGTGCCAGCTCATCGCGGGACCATAGTGTGCACAATGAGCAGTTCTTC.

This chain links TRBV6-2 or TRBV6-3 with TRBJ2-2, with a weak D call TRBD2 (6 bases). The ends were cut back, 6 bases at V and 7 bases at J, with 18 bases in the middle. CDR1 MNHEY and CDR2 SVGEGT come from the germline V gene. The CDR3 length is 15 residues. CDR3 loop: CASSRLGGDGGELFF. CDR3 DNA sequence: TGTGCCAGCAGCCGCCTCGGCGGGGACGGCGGGGAGCTGTTTTTT.

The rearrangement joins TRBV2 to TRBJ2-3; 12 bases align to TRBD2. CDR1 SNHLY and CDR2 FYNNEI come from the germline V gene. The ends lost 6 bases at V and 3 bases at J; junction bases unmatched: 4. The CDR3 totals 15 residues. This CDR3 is CASRGGLAGTDTQYF. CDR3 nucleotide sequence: TGTGCCAGCAGAGGTGGACTAGCGGGGACAGATACGCAGTATTTT.

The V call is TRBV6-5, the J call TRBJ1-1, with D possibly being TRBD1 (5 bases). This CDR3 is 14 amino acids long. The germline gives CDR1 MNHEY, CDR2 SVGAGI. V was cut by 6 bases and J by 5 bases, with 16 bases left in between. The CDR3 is CASSLTGGVTEAFF. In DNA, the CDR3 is TGTGCCAGCAGCCTCACGGGGGGGGTGACTGAAGCTTTCTTT.

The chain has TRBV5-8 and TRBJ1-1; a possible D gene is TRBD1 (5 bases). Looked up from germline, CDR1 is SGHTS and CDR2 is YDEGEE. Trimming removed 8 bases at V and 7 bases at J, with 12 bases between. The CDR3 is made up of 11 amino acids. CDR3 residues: CASSLGGEAFF. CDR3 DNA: TGTGCCAGTTCTTTGGGGGGTGAAGCTTTCTTT. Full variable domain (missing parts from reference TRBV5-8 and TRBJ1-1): EAGVTQSPTHLIKTRGQQATLRCSPISGHTSVYWYQQALGLGLQFLLWYDEGEERNRGNFPPRFSGRQFPNYSSELNVNALELEDSALYLCASSLGGEAFFGQGTRLTVV.

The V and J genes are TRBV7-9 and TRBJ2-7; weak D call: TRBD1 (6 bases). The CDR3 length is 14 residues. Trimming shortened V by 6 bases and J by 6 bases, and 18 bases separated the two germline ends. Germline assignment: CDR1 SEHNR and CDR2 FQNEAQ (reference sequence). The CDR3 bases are TGTGCCAGCAGTGGTACTTGGGGGCCGTCCGAGCAGTACTTC. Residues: CASSGTWGPSEQYF.

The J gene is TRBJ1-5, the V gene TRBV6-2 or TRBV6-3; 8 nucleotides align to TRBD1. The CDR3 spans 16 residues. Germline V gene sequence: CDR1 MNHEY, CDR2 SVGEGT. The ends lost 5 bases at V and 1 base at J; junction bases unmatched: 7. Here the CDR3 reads CASSRDRGQSNQPQHF. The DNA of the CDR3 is TGTGCCAGCAGTCGAGACAGGGGACAAAGCAATCAGCCCCAGCATTTT.

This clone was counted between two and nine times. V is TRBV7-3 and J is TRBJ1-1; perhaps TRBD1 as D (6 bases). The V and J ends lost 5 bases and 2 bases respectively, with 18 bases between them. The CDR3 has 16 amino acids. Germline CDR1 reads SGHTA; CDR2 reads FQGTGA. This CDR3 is CASSPRSGGLNTEAFF. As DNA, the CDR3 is TGTGCCAGCAGCCCCCGATCGGGGGGGCTAAACACTGAAGCTTTCTTT.

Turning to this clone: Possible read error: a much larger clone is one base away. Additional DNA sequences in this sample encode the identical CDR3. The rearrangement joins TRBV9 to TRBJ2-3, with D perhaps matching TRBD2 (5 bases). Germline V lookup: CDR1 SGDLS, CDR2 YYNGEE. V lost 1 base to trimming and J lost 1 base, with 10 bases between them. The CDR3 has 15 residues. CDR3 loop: CASSVTGDGTDTQYF. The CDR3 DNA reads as TGTGCCAGCAGCGTAACCGGGGATGGCACAGATACGCAGTATTTT.

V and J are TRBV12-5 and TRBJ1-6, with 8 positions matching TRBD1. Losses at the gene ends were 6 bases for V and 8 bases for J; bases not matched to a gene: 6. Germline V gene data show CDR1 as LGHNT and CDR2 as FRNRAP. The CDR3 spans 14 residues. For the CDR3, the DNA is TGTGCTAGTGGGAAACAGGGGGAATATTCACCCCTCCACTTT. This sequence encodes CASGKQGEYSPLHF.

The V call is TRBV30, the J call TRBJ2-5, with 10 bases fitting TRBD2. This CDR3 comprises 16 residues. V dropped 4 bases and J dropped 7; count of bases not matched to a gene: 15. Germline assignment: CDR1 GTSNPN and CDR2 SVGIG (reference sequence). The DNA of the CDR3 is TGTGCCTGGATTCTAAGGACTAGCGGTATTAGGTCGACCCAGTACTTC. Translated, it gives CAWILRTSGIRSTQYF.

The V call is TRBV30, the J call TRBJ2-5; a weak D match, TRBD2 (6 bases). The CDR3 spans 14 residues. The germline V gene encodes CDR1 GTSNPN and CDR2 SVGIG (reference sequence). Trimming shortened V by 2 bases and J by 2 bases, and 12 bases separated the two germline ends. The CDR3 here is CAWSPGGLQETQYF. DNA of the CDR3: TGTGCCTGGAGTCCCGGGGGACTTCAAGAGACCCAGTACTTC.

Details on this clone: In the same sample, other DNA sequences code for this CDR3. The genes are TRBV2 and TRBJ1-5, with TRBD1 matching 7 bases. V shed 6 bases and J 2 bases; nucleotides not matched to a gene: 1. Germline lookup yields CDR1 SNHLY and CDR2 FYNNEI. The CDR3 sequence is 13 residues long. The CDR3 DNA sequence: TGTGCCAGCAGCGGGACAGGCAATCAGCCCCAGCATTTT. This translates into CASSGTGNQPQHF.

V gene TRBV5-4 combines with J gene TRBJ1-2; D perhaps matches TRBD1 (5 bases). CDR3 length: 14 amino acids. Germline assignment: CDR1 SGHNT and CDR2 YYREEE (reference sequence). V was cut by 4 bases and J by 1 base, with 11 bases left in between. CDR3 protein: CASSPGGDNYGYTF. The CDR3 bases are TGTGCCAGCAGCCCCGGAGGGGATAACTATGGCTACACCTTC.

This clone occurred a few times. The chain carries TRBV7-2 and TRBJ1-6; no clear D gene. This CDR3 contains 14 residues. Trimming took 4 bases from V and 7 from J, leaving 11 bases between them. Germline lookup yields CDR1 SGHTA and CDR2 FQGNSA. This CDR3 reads CASSSFSLNSPLHF. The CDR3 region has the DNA TGTGCCAGCAGCTCCTTTTCCTTAAATTCACCCCTCCACTTT.

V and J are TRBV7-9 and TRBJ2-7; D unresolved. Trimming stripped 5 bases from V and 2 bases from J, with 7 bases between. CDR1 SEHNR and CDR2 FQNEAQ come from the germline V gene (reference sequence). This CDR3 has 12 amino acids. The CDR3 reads CASSPPAYEQYF. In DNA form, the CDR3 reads TGTGCCAGCAGCCCTCCGGCCTACGAGCAGTACTTC. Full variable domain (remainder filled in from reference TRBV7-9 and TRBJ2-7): DTGVSQNPRHKITKRGQNVTFRCDPISEHNRLYWYRQTLGQGPEFLTYFQNEAQLEKSRLLSDRFSAERPKGSFSTLEIQRTEQGDSAMYLCASSPPAYEQYFGPGTRLTVT.

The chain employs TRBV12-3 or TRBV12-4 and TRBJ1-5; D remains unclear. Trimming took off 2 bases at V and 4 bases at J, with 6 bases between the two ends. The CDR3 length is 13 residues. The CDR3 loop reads CASSLQDNQPQHF. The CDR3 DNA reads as TGTGCCAGCAGTTTACAGGATAATCAGCCCCAGCATTTT.

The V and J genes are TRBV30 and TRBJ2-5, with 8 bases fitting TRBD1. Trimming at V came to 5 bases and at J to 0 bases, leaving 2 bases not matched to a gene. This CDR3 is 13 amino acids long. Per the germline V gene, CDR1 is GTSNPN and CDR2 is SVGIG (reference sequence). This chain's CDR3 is CAWDRGYQETQYF. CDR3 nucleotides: TGTGCCTGGGACAGGGGTTACCAAGAGACCCAGTACTTC.

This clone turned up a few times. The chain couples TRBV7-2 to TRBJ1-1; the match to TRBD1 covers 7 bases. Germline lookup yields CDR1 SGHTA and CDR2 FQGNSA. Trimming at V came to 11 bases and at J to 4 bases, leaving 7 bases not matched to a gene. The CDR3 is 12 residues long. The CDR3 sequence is CASMGDSTEAFF. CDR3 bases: TGTGCCTCCATGGGGGACAGCACTGAAGCTTTCTTT.

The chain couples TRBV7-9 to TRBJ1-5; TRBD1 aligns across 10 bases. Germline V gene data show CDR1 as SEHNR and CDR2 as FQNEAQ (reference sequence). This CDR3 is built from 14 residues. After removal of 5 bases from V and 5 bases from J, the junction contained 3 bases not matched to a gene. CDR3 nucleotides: TGTGCCAGCAGCCCAGGGACAGGGGATCAGCCCCAGCATTTT. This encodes CASSPGTGDQPQHF.

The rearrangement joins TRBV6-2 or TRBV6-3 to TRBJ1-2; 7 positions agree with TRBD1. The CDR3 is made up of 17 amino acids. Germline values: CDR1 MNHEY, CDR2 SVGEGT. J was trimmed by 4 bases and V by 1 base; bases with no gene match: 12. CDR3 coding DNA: TGTGCCAGCAGTTACTGGGGGGACAGCCGGAAACCCTATGGCTACACCTTC. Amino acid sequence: CASSYWGDSRKPYGYTF.

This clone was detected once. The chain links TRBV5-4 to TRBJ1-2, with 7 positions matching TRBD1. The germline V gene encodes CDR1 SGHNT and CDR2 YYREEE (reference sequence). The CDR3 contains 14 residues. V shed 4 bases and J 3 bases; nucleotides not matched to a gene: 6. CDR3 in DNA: TGTGCCAGCAGCATGGGACAGACTGACTATGGCTACACCTTC. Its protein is CASSMGQTDYGYTF. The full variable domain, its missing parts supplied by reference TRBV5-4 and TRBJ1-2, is ETGVTQSPTHLIKTRGQQVTLRCSSQSGHNTVSWYQQALGQGPQFIFQYYREEENGRGNFPPRFSGLQFPNYSSELNVNALELDDSALYLCASSMGQTDYGYTFGSGTRLTVV.